The 17 T cell receptor beta chains listed next were all sequenced from one sample in a study of blood T cell repertoires in COVID-19. Some clones are missing from TCRdb's copy, which holds only in-frame ones; the method was immunoSEQ multiplex PCR. The profile shows roughly 120,000 clones, around 85% of them singletons. Sequencing was carried out using peripheral blood. Receptors originate from a man aged 50 to 60 with acute or convalescent COVID-19.

This clone was seen just once. This CDR3 reads CASSNRERNEKLFF. CDR3 coding DNA: TGTGCCAGCAGCAACCGGGAACGGAATGAAAAACTGTTTTTT. This chain joins TRBV3-1 (or the pseudogene TRBV3-2) and TRBJ1-4; no clear D gene. V lost 5 bases and J 5 bases, leaving 12 bases between the germline ends. The CDR3 sequence is 14 residues long. Germline lookup yields CDR1 LGHDT and CDR2 YNNKEL (reference sequence).

This clone was picked up a small number of times. This rearrangement joins TRBV10-3 to TRBJ2-5; tentatively, D is TRBD1 (6 bases). The CDR3 runs 14 residues. The V end was cut by 5 bases, the J end by 0 bases, with 10 bases between. The germline V gene encodes CDR1 ENHRY and CDR2 SYGVKD. In DNA, the CDR3 is TGTGCCATCAGTACTGGACAGTACCAAGAGACCCAGTACTTC. Protein product: CAISTGQYQETQYF.

The chain is built from TRBV3-1 (or the pseudogene TRBV3-2) and TRBJ2-1, with a possible D match to TRBD2 (6 bases). The germline V and J ends were trimmed by 3 bases and 1 base, with 10 bases remaining between them. CDR1 LGHDT and CDR2 YNNKEL come from the germline V gene (reference sequence). The CDR3 spans 15 residues. CDR3 sequence reads: CASSQEGQSYNEQFF. The CDR3 DNA is TGTGCCAGCAGCCAGGAGGGGCAGTCCTACAATGAGCAGTTCTTC.

The chain recombines TRBV15 with TRBJ1-4; D might be TRBD1 (5 bases). Between the trimmed V and J ends, which lost 5 bases and 5 bases, there was a span of 15 bases. The CDR3 runs 15 residues. The V gene's germline CDR1 is LNHNV and CDR2 YYDKDF (reference sequence). In DNA form, the CDR3 reads TGTGCCACCAGCCCTCGGGCAGGGAGGAATGAAAAACTGTTTTTT. Translating it yields CATSPRAGRNEKLFF.

The rearrangement joins TRBV6-6 to TRBJ1-3; D gene uncertain. V was pared by 2 bases and J by 4 bases, with 6 bases between. This CDR3 contains 13 residues. Looked up from germline, CDR1 is MNHNY and CDR2 is SVGAGI (reference sequence). The CDR3, as DNA: TGTGCCAGCAGTTACGGGGAGGGAAACACCATATATTTT. Translation gives CASSYGEGNTIYF.

The V and J genes are TRBV11-2 and TRBJ1-2; 7 nucleotides align to TRBD1. Germline V CDR1 and CDR2: SGHAT, FQNNGV. V was pared by 5 bases and J by 0 bases, with 6 bases of the junction left unmatched. CDR3 length: 15 residues. Here the CDR3 DNA reads TGTGCCAGCAGCAAGGGACAGAAGACTAACTATGGCTACACCTTC. It encodes CASSKGQKTNYGYTF.

The chain employs TRBV5-4 and TRBJ1-6, with a tentative D call TRBD1 (6 bases). This CDR3 is built from 13 residues. Per the germline V gene, CDR1 is SGHNT and CDR2 is YYREEE (reference sequence). V was cut by 5 bases and J by 7 bases, with 10 bases left in between. The CDR3: CASSNTGNSPLHF. The CDR3 DNA sequence: TGTGCCAGCAGTAATACAGGGAATTCACCCCTCCACTTT.

The chain has TRBV28 and TRBJ1-5, with TRBD1 as a possible D gene (5 bases). V lost 5 bases to trimming and J lost 3 bases, with 11 bases between them. This CDR3 contains 14 residues. CDR1 and CDR2 from the germline V gene are MDHEN and SYDVKM. DNA for the CDR3: TGTGCCAGCAGTCCAATGGACATCAATCAGCCCCAGCATTTT. Its translation is CASSPMDINQPQHF.

This clone was observed once. This chain joins TRBV28 and TRBJ1-6; D is possibly TRBD1 (6 bases). Trimming pared 5 bases from V and 2 bases from J, leaving 13 bases between. The CDR3 length is 16 residues. CDR1 is MDHEN and CDR2 is SYDVKM in the germline V gene. The CDR3 DNA reads as TGTGCCAGCAGTCCCCCGGGGGGCACCTATAATTCACCCCTCCACTTT. Translation gives CASSPPGGTYNSPLHF.

This clone was seen more than once but under ten times. This chain connects TRBV5-1 to TRBJ1-1; 9 positions agree with TRBD1. The CDR3 contains 15 residues. Germline V gene sequence: CDR1 SGHRS, CDR2 YFSETQ. The junction had 5 bases not matched to a gene; V was cut back by 4 bases and J by 1 base. The CDR3 loop is CASSDRDRANTEAFF. The CDR3 region has the DNA TGCGCCAGCAGCGACCGGGACAGGGCGAACACTGAAGCTTTCTTT.

The genes are TRBV19 and TRBJ2-7; weak D call: TRBD2 (6 bases). This CDR3 region has 14 residues. V lost 7 bases and J lost 1, with 14 bases in between. The germline gives CDR1 LNHDA, CDR2 SQIVND (reference sequence). CDR3 nucleotides: TGTGCCAGTAAGCAGACCGGGACTTCCTACGAGCAGTACGTC. Translation: CASKQTGTSYEQYV.

This chain connects TRBV24-1 to TRBJ1-1; the D is unclear. V was trimmed by 5 bases and J by 1 base, leaving 7 bases between them. Germline lookup yields CDR1 KGHDR and CDR2 SFDVKD. This CDR3 is built from 13 residues. DNA of the CDR3: TGTGCCACCAGTGCCTCGGGGAACACTGAAGCTTTCTTT. Its translation is CATSASGNTEAFF.

The J gene is TRBJ1-5, the V gene TRBV6-5; 10 bases are shared with TRBD1. The germline V gene has CDR1 MNHEY and CDR2 SVGAGI. V dropped 4 bases and J dropped 2; count of bases not matched to a gene: 2. This CDR3 is 15 amino acids long. This CDR3 is CASSWDRGGNQPQHF. Here the CDR3 DNA reads TGTGCCAGCAGTTGGGACAGGGGAGGCAATCAGCCCCAGCATTTT.

The chain carries TRBV9 and TRBJ1-2; D is perhaps TRBD1 (5 bases). The CDR3 length is 15 residues. V lost 0 bases and J 4 bases, leaving 13 bases between the germline ends. The germline CDR1 and CDR2 sequences are SGDLS and YYNGEE. CDR3 protein: CASSVAYQGAYGYTF. CDR3 coding DNA: TGTGCCAGCAGCGTAGCTTACCAGGGCGCCTATGGCTACACCTTC.

The chain employs TRBV14 and TRBJ1-2; tentative D call: TRBD1 (6 bases). Per germline, CDR1 SGHDN and CDR2 FVKESK. The CDR3 length is 13 residues. V was trimmed by 4 bases and J by 4 bases, leaving 10 bases between them. The CDR3 DNA follows: TGTGCCAGCAGCCCAGGGGTTAGCTATGGCTACACCTTC. Amino acid sequence: CASSPGVSYGYTF.

This clone showed up just a few times. V is TRBV4-1 and J is TRBJ1-6; 9 bases map to TRBD1. V shed 3 bases, J shed 10 bases, and the junction held 10 bases outside the gene matches. The CDR3 runs 16 residues. CDR1 and CDR2 from the germline V gene are MGHRA and YSYEKL. CDR3: CASSQTLDRGGSPLHF. The CDR3 DNA reads TGCGCCAGCAGCCAGACCCTGGACAGGGGTGGCTCACCCCTCCACTTT.

The chain has TRBV27 and TRBJ2-7; 8 bases are a match to TRBD2. Losses at the gene ends were 4 bases for V and 2 bases for J; bases not matched to a gene: 7. This CDR3 region has 15 residues. The germline V gene encodes CDR1 MNHEY and CDR2 SMNVEV (reference sequence). Here the CDR3 DNA reads TGTGCCAGCAGTTCCCAGAAGCGGGGGACCTACGAGCAGTACTTC. Encoded protein: CASSSQKRGTYEQYF.